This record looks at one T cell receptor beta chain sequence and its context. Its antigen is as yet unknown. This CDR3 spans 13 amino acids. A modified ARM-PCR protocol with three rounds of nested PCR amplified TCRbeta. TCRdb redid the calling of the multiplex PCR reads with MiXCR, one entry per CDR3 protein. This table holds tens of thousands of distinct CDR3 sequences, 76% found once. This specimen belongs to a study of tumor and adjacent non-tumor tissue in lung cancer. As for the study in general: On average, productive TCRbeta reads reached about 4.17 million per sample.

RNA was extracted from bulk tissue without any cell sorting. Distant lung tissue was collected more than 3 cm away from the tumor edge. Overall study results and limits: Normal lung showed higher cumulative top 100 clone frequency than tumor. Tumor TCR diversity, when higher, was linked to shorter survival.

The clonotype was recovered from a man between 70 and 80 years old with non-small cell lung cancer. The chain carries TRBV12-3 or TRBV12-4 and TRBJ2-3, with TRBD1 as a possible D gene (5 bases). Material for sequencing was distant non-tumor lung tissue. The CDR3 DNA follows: TGTGTCAGTACCCGCTTAGGGGCAGATACGCAGTATTTT. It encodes CVSTRLGADTQYF.